This T cell receptor (beta chain) is from a study of Ad26.COV2.S vaccination and SARS-CoV-2 variants. Turning to the study itself: Once, or twice with 56 days between doses, Ad26.COV2.S was given intramuscularly.

V lost 0 bases and J 7 bases, leaving 14 bases between the germline ends. The CDR3 length is 14 residues. Germline V gives CDR1 SGDLS, CDR2 YYNGEE. The treatment denotes: roughly 19 received Ad26.COV2.S at low or high dose, single or two shots; 5 received placebo; per-sample allocation not given. Sample collection was performed on day 63 after the first vaccine or placebo injection. Sequencing was performed with immunoSEQ multiplex PCR; in TCRdb, only in-frame clones are kept and a portion is missing. The data hold some 520,000 clones, with 87% observed a single time. This clonotype was sampled from a person between 18 and 59 years old who received the Ad26.COV2.S COVID-19 vaccine or a placebo. The sample here was peripheral blood, taken in a trial of Ad26.COV2.S vaccine versus placebo. This chain joins TRBV9 and TRBJ2-7; no firm D call. In nucleotides, the CDR3 is TGTGCCAGCAGCGTAGGAAGTGGCCTGGGGGAGCAGTACTTC. This translates into CASSVGSGLGEQYF.